This T cell receptor beta chain was documented in a study of control samples from healthy donors and cancer patients. TCRdb's copy holds only in-frame clones and misses some; the assay was immunoSEQ multiplex PCR. The data show about 48,000 clones, about 93% seen once. CDR1 and CDR2 from the germline V gene are SNHLY and FYNNEI. V was shortened by 4 bases and J by 6 bases, with 8 bases between the two germline ends. This CDR3 has 12 amino acids. This chain uses TRBV2 with TRBJ2-3; D remains ambiguous. The sequence was collected from a woman aged 45-59 years with head and neck cancer. Input material: PBMCs. Here the CDR3 DNA reads TGTGCCAGCAGTGTCGGCAGGGATACGCAGTATTTT. The encoded protein is CASSVGRDTQYF.